Listed here are 14 T cell receptor beta chains from one sample, sequenced in a study of blood T cell repertoires in COVID-19. TCRdb's table, derived via immunoSEQ multiplex PCR, lists solely in-frame clones and lacks some. Of around 200,000 clones detected, around 87% appear once; the ten largest clones hold 6.2%. The sample consisted of peripheral blood. The origin of the receptors is a man aged 60 to 69 who had recovered from COVID-19.

V is TRBV7-9 and J is TRBJ2-5, with 9 bases that match TRBD1. Germline loops: CDR1 SEHNR, CDR2 FQNEAQ (reference sequence). V lost 5 bases, J lost 5 bases, and 9 bases stayed unmatched. The CDR3 covers 15 residues. CDR3 protein: CASSRRTGARETQYF. DNA for the CDR3: TGTGCCAGCAGCCGTCGGACAGGGGCTCGGGAGACCCAGTACTTC.

This sequence joins TRBV5-1 and TRBJ2-2, with D perhaps matching TRBD2 (5 bases). The CDR3 covers 14 residues. Germline lookup yields CDR1 SGHRS and CDR2 YFSETQ. V lost 4 bases to trimming and J lost 4 bases, with 11 bases between them. The CDR3 sequence: CASSLPEGTGELFF. The CDR3 coding sequence is TGCGCCAGCAGCCTCCCCGAGGGCACCGGGGAGCTGTTTTTT.

This clone was recorded once. The V call is TRBV30, the J call TRBJ1-1; 7 bases agree with TRBD1. The CDR3 loop spans 11 amino acids. The V and J ends lost 5 bases and 11 bases, in that order; junction bases with no gene match: 8. Germline CDR1 and CDR2: GTSNPN and SVGIG (reference sequence). The CDR3 loop reads CAWDVQGRAFF. As DNA, the CDR3 is TGTGCCTGGGACGTACAGGGGAGGGCTTTCTTT. Looking up the rest from reference TRBV30 and TRBJ1-1 gives the full variable domain: SQTIHQWPATLVQPVGSPLSLECTVEGTSNPNLYWYRQAAGRGLQLLFYSVGIGQISSEVPQNLSASRPQDRQFILSSKKLLLSDSGFYLCAWDVQGRAFFGQGTRLTVV.

The chain is built from TRBV3-1 (or the pseudogene TRBV3-2) and TRBJ1-2; D remains unclear. Trimming left V 3 bases short and J 7 bases short, with 18 bases between. CDR3 length equals 15 residues. Germline loops: CDR1 LGHDT, CDR2 YNNKEL (reference sequence). The CDR3 loop reads CASSHRLREGAGYTF. CDR3 nucleotide sequence: TGTGCCAGCAGCCACCGACTTAGGGAGGGAGCTGGCTACACCTTC.

With respect to this clone: The same CDR3 can be traced to other DNA sequences in this sample. V usage is TRBV5-1 and J usage is TRBJ1-4; 9 bases are shared with TRBD1. The length of the CDR3 is 14 residues. Germline V gene lookup returns CDR1 SGHRS and CDR2 YFSETQ. The V gene end was trimmed by 2 bases and the J gene end by 5 bases; junction bases not matched to a gene: 1. The CDR3 protein is CASSLTGGNEKLFF. The DNA for the CDR3 is TGCGCCAGCAGCTTAACAGGGGGCAATGAAAAACTGTTTTTT.

The chain is built from TRBV7-2 and TRBJ1-1; D is ambiguous. This CDR3 is 17 amino acids long. V shed 1 base and J shed 3 bases, with 18 bases lying between them. From germline, CDR1 is SGHTA and CDR2 FQGNSA. As DNA, the CDR3 is TGTGCCAGCAGCTTAGTACGAGTGACATCCATGGACACTGAAGCTTTCTTT. Protein sequence: CASSLVRVTSMDTEAFF. The whole variable domain, filled in from reference TRBV7-2 and TRBJ1-1, reads GAGVSQSPSNKVTEKGKDVELRCDPISGHTALYWYRQSLGQGLEFLIYFQGNSAPDKSGLPSDRFSAERTGGSVSTLTIQRTQQEDSAVYLCASSLVRVTSMDTEAFFGQGTRLTVV.

J is TRBJ2-3 and V is TRBV7-3, with TRBD2 matching over 7 bases. The CDR3 has 15 amino acids. Per the germline V gene, CDR1 is SGHTA and CDR2 is FQGTGA. Trimming removed 2 bases from V and 2 bases from J; junction bases left unmatched: 4. This chain's CDR3 is CASSLLSGATDTQYF. The DNA for the CDR3 is TGTGCCAGCAGCTTACTAAGCGGGGCCACAGATACGCAGTATTTT.

The chain uses TRBV11-2 and TRBJ1-1; 7 positions agree with TRBD1. Losses at the gene ends were 6 bases for V and 8 bases for J; bases not matched to a gene: 6. The CDR3 is 12 amino acids. Looked up from germline, CDR1 is SGHAT and CDR2 is FQNNGV. The CDR3 reads CASRDPGQEAFF. The DNA of the CDR3 is TGTGCCAGCAGGGATCCGGGACAGGAAGCTTTCTTT.

V is TRBV7-2 and J is TRBJ1-4, with a possible D match to TRBD1 (5 bases). Trimming shortened V by 5 bases and J by 7 bases, and 11 bases separated the two germline ends. The CDR3 length is 13 residues. The germline V gene has CDR1 SGHTA and CDR2 FQGNSA. This chain's CDR3 is CASSADQGEKLFF. CDR3 sequence (DNA): TGTGCCAGCAGCGCTGACCAGGGTGAAAAACTGTTTTTT.

The V and J genes are TRBV4-1 and TRBJ1-4; D possibly corresponds to TRBD1 (5 bases). The CDR3 is 14 amino acids. Per the germline V gene, CDR1 is MGHRA and CDR2 is YSYEKL. Deletions cut 3 bases from V and 6 bases from J, with 11 bases between. Here the CDR3 DNA reads TGCGCCAGCAGCCATGGGGGGGTATATGAAAAACTGTTTTTT. It codes for CASSHGGVYEKLFF.

The chain links TRBV5-1 to TRBJ2-6; 8 positions agree with TRBD2. The junction had 2 bases not matched to a gene; V was cut back by 7 bases and J by 2 bases. CDR1 SGHRS and CDR2 YFSETQ come from the germline V gene. The CDR3 spans 14 residues. Here the CDR3 reads CASRGGAGANVLTF. Written as DNA, the CDR3 is TGCGCCAGCCGGGGGGGGGCTGGGGCCAACGTCCTGACTTTC.

The V gene is TRBV4-1, the J gene TRBJ2-2; 7 bases are a match to TRBD2. The CDR3 is 15 amino acids. J lost 5 bases, V lost 1 base, and 4 bases had no gene match. The germline CDR1 and CDR2 sequences are MGHRA and YSYEKL. CDR3 in amino acids: CASSQAGGWTGELFF. In DNA form, the CDR3 reads TGCGCCAGCAGCCAAGCGGGAGGATGGACCGGGGAGCTGTTTTTT.

V and J are TRBV30 and TRBJ1-2; 7 bases line up with TRBD1. Per the germline V gene, CDR1 is GTSNPN and CDR2 is SVGIG (reference sequence). V was clipped by 0 bases and J by 1 base; unmatched bases: 8. CDR3 size: 16 residues. The CDR3 bases are TGTGCCTGGAGTGTAAAAGGGGGCTTTGATAACTATGGCTACACCTTC. Residues: CAWSVKGGFDNYGYTF.

The sample holds one count of this clone. The genes are TRBV18 and TRBJ2-4; D might be TRBD2 (6 bases). The CDR3 consists of 14 residues. V was clipped by 3 bases and J by 4 bases, with 10 bases between them. The germline V gene has CDR1 KGHSH and CDR2 LQKENI. This CDR3 is CASSPRDSKNIQYF. As DNA, the CDR3 is TGTGCCAGCTCACCTAGGGACTCTAAAAACATTCAGTACTTC.